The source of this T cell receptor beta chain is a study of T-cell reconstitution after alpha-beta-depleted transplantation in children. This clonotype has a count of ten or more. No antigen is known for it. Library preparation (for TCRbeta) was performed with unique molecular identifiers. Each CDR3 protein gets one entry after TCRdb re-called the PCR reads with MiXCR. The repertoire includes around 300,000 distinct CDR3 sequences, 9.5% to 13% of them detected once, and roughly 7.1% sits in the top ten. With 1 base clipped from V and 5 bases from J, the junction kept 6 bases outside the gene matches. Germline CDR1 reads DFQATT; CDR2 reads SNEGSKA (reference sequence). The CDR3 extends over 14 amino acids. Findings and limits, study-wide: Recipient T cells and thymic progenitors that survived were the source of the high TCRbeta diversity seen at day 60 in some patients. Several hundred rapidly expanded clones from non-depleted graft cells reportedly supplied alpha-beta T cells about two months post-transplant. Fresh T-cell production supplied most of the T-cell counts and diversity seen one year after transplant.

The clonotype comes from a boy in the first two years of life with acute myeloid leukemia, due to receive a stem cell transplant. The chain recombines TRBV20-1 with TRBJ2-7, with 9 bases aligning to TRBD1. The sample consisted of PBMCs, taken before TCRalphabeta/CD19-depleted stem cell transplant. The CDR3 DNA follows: TGCAGTGCTAGAGCGGACAGGGGCGCCCACGAGCAGTACTTC. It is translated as CSARADRGAHEQYF.